A single sample gave rise to the 7 T cell receptor beta chains below, sequenced in a study of STAT5B mutations in CD4+ large granular lymphocyte leukemia. Assay used: immunoSEQ multiplex PCR; TCRdb lists only in-frame clones, some missing. The sample has about 38,000 clones, approximately 72% seen once. Sequenced input: CD4+ T cells from blood buffy coats. The receptors were gathered from a human donor in good health.

This chain connects TRBV7-3 to TRBJ2-1, with D possibly TRBD1 on 6 matching bases. CDR1 is SGHTA and CDR2 is FQGTGA in the germline V gene. The CDR3 consists of 12 residues. Trimming left V 4 bases short and J 9 bases short, with 10 bases between. In DNA, the CDR3 is TGTGCCAGCAGCTCACAGGGAACTGAGCAGTTCTTC. This translates into CASSSQGTEQFF.

The gene calls are TRBV2 and TRBJ1-4, with D possibly TRBD1 on 5 matching bases. V gave up 4 bases and J gave up 5 bases, with 5 bases separating them. The germline V gene has CDR1 SNHLY and CDR2 FYNNEI. The CDR3 runs to 12 residues. DNA for the CDR3: TGTGCCAGCAGTGGGGACAATGAAAAACTGTTTTTT. It specifies CASSGDNEKLFF.

The chain employs TRBV7-8 and TRBJ2-1; 7 bases fit TRBD1. Germline V gives CDR1 SGHVS, CDR2 FQNEAQ. V trimming: 1 base; J trimming: 8 bases; junction bases outside the gene matches: 8. This CDR3 region has 15 residues. The CDR3 nucleotides read TGTGCCAGCAGCTTAGTACAGGGGATTGGCTATGAGCAGTTCTTC. It encodes CASSLVQGIGYEQFF.

As for this clone: Distinct nucleotide sequences in the sample also encode this CDR3. The chain has TRBV6-5 and TRBJ2-2; D is ambiguous. Germline V CDR1 and CDR2: MNHEY, SVGAGI. Trimming took 2 bases from V and 3 from J, leaving 7 bases between them. This CDR3 comprises 14 residues. The CDR3 here is CASSYRTDTGELFF. The CDR3 DNA sequence: TGTGCCAGCAGTTACCGCACGGACACCGGGGAGCTGTTTTTT.

The chain carries TRBV7-8 and TRBJ2-3; D not resolved. Germline CDR1 is SGHVS and CDR2 is FQNEAQ. V lost 5 bases, J lost 3 bases, and 9 bases lay in between. The CDR3 runs 13 residues. CDR3 sequence (DNA): TGTGCCAGCAGCGTACGCCGGACAGATACGCAGTATTTT. Its translation: CASSVRRTDTQYF.

CDR3 sequence (DNA): TGTGCCAGCAGATCGACAGGGGGCGGTTATGGCTACACCTTC. It encodes CASRSTGGGYGYTF. The rearrangement uses TRBV6-1 and TRBJ1-2; 10 positions match TRBD1. Germline assignment: CDR1 MNHNS and CDR2 SASEGT. This CDR3 has 14 amino acids. V dropped 6 bases and J dropped 5; count of bases not matched to a gene: 6.

A few counts support this clone. The chain recombines TRBV5-1 with TRBJ1-3; no clear D gene. This CDR3 spans 15 amino acids. The V and J ends lost 2 bases and 0 bases respectively, with 9 bases between them. Per the germline V gene, CDR1 is SGHRS and CDR2 is YFSETQ. The DNA for the CDR3 is TGCGCCAGCAGCTTACGACCCAGCTCTGGAAACACCATATATTTT. Residues: CASSLRPSSGNTIYF.